A selection of T cell receptor beta chains follows, all from one sample in a study of T cell responses to AZD1222 COVID-19 vaccine. Profiled with immunoSEQ multiplex PCR; TCRdb holds only in-frame clones, not every one. The sample carries some 150,000 clones, approximately 92% recorded once. Sequenced here: peripheral blood, sampled 28 days after the second AZD1222 dose. These receptors were obtained from an adult who received the AZD1222 COVID-19 vaccine. The CDR3 runs from the conserved cysteine through the conserved F or W. Fields, in order: D gene, V gene, J gene, clone size, CDR3 DNA, CDR3 protein. A D gene is named only where the DNA matches it firmly. Clone size is stated in some rows and not others, as once, few, many or a class when expanded.

>NA|TRBV19|TRBJ1-1|NA
TGTGCCACCAAAAAGCAGGGACCCATGAACACTGAAGCTTTCTTT
CATKKQGPMNTEAFF
>NA|TRBV19|TRBJ1-1|NA
TGTGCCAGTAGTACCGCCAGGGGCGGGACTGAAGCTTTCTTT
CASSTARGGTEAFF
>NA|TRBV9|TRBJ1-2|NA
TGTGCCAGCAGCCCCGACGCGTCCTTC
CASSPDASF
>TRBD1|TRBV6-5|TRBJ1-1|once
TGTGCCAGCAGTTACTTTCAGGGGGCGGGCACTGAAGCTTTCTTT
CASSYFQGAGTEAFF
>NA|TRBV7-9|TRBJ2-7|NA
TGTGCCAGCAGGCCCACCGGGACCCGGGACTCCTACGAGCAGTACTTC
CASRPTGTRDSYEQYF
>NA|TRBV7-9|TRBJ1-1|NA
TGTGCCAGCAGCTTCGGGGAGGGCGTGTTCACGAACACTGAAGCTTTCTTT
CASSFGEGVFTNTEAFF
>NA|TRBV5-6|TRBJ2-1|NA
TGTGCCAGCAGCTTGGCCAACGACAATGAGCAGTTCTTC
CASSLANDNEQFF
>TRBD2|TRBV14|TRBJ2-7|NA
TGTGCCAGCAGCGAAGGACTAGGAGTCTACGAGCAGTACTTC
CASSEGLGVYEQYF
>NA|TRBV5-4|TRBJ1-1|NA
TGTGCCAGCAGCTCGGCGTTGGGGAACACTGAAGCTTTCTTT
CASSSALGNTEAFF
>TRBD1|TRBV5-1|TRBJ2-5|NA
TGCGCCAGCAGCTCAACAGGGGGCGGACGGGAGACCCAGTACTTC
CASSSTGGGRETQYF
>NA|TRBV19|TRBJ1-2|few
TGTGCCAGTACCCCCCCAGGGTCCGCGGGCTATGGCTACACCTTC
CASTPPGSAGYGYTF
>TRBD1|TRBV28|TRBJ1-4|NA
TGTGCCAGCTGTCCCGGGACAGGCTTCGGTGAAAAACTGTTTTTT
CASCPGTGFGEKLFF
>NA|TRBV7-8|TRBJ1-2|few
TGTGCCAGCAGCCCAGACCTTAACGACGGATTACTCTATGGCTACACCTTC
CASSPDLNDGLLYGYTF
>NA|TRBV5-1|TRBJ1-2|NA
TGCGCCAGCAGCTTGGTTACAGGACCTAACTATGGCTACACCTTC
CASSLVTGPNYGYTF
>NA|TRBV6-5|TRBJ1-4|NA
TGTGCCAGCAACGACTGGCAAGGAAATGAAAAACTGTTTTTT
CASNDWQGNEKLFF
>NA|TRBV12-3/TRBV12-4|TRBJ1-2|NA
TGTGCCAGCAGCCTTATGATGGATCTCACCTTC
CASSLMMDLTF
>NA|TRBV5-1|TRBJ1-1|NA
TGCGCCAGCAGCTTGGGGTCCGGATACACTGAAGCTTTCTTT
CASSLGSGYTEAFF
>NA|TRBV11-2|TRBJ1-3|NA
TGTGCCAGCAGGTTTGGGACTCTCAACACCATATATTTT
CASRFGTLNTIYF
>NA|TRBV27|TRBJ1-2|many
TGTGCCAGCAGTTTATCGACAGGCTATGGCTACACCTTC
CASSLSTGYGYTF
>TRBD2|TRBV29-1|TRBJ2-7|NA
TGCAGCGTTGAAACGGGGCGGGAGAGGATGTACTTC
CSVETGRERMYF
>TRBD1|TRBV18|TRBJ1-5|NA
TGTGCCAGCTCACCACCGACAGGGTCGGATCAGCCCCAGCATTTT
CASSPPTGSDQPQHF
>NA|TRBV19|TRBJ1-2|NA
TGTGCCAGTAGTCGGGTGAACGTCCCAGGAAGCTATGGCTACACCTTC
CASSRVNVPGSYGYTF
>TRBD1|TRBV30|TRBJ1-3|NA
TGTGCCTGGAGACCCACCGACAGGGGGCACTTCACCATATATTTT
CAWRPTDRGHFTIYF
>TRBD1|TRBV27|TRBJ1-5|NA
TGTGCCAGCAGTGAACTACAGGGGAGTCAGCCCCAGCATTTT
CASSELQGSQPQHF
>TRBD1|TRBV7-6|TRBJ1-2|NA
TGTGCCAGCAGCTCTAGGCCTACAGGGGGCGATGGCTACACCTTC
CASSSRPTGGDGYTF
>TRBD1|TRBV2|TRBJ1-2|NA
TGTGCCAGCAGTGCGGGACAGCTTAACTATGGCTACACCTTC
CASSAGQLNYGYTF
>TRBD1|TRBV5-1|TRBJ2-2|NA
TGCGCCAGCAGCCCTACAGGGGCAGGCGGGGAGCTGTTTTTT
CASSPTGAGGELFF
>TRBD2|TRBV27|TRBJ2-1|NA
TGTGCCAGCAGTTGGGGGGGGTCGATGCCGTTCTTC
CASSWGGSMPFF
>NA|TRBV5-4|TRBJ2-5|NA
TGTGCCAGCAGCTTGGGGGGGGCTAGCGTGGAGACCCAGTACTTC
CASSLGGASVETQYF
>NA|TRBV4-2|TRBJ2-1|once
TGTGCCATATTCCCGCTGGACGCCGACAATGAGCAGTTCTTC
CAIFPLDADNEQFF
>NA|TRBV6-2/TRBV6-3|TRBJ1-2|NA
TGTGCCAGCAGTTACTCTAGCCAGGTGGGAGGCTACACCTTC
CASSYSSQVGGYTF
>NA|TRBV2|TRBJ2-1|few
TGTGCCAGCAGGCAGGGAGTCGAAAGGGATGAGCAGTTCTTC
CASRQGVERDEQFF
>NA|TRBV9|TRBJ2-3|NA
TGTGCCAGCAGCGTAGTGACTGCCCGGCCAGATACGCAGTATTTT
CASSVVTARPDTQYF
>NA|TRBV6-5|TRBJ1-6|few
TGTGCCAGCAGGGACATGAGTAATTCACCCCTCCACTTT
CASRDMSNSPLHF
>TRBD2|TRBV7-9|TRBJ2-1|NA
TGTGCCAGCAGCCCCGGGGGGCTAGCGGGAGGGCCGGGGGAGCAGTTCTTC
CASSPGGLAGGPGEQFF
>NA|TRBV19|TRBJ1-1|NA
TGTGCCAGTAGTCTAAACCAGTTAAGGACCTTAAACCCCGAAGCTTTCTTT
CASSLNQLRTLNPEAFF
>NA|TRBV6-5|TRBJ1-5|NA
TGTGCCAGCAGCCCCCGGGACAGCAATCAGCCCCAGCATTTT
CASSPRDSNQPQHF
>NA|TRBV24-1|TRBJ2-3|NA
TGTGCCACCAGTGATTCTTCGGGACGCCCAGATACGCAGTATTTT
CATSDSSGRPDTQYF
>TRBD2|TRBV11-2|TRBJ2-2|NA
TGTGCCAGCAGCTCGACTAGCGGGAGTTTATGGGAGCTGTTTTTT
CASSSTSGSLWELFF
>NA|TRBV7-2|TRBJ2-1|NA
TGTGCCAGCAGCCCCGACTCCTGGCGGAATGAGCAGTTCTTC
CASSPDSWRNEQFF
>TRBD1|TRBV29-1|TRBJ2-2|NA
TGCAGCGTCGTACAGGGGGCCGGGGAGCTGTTTTTT
CSVVQGAGELFF